The sequence of this T cell receptor beta chain was determined in a study of shared clonotypes between healthy human individuals. Study outcomes and limitations: The rarefaction results pointed to incomplete sorted-subset sequencing despite large depth.

CDR3 length: 13 amino acids. The germline gives CDR1 SEHNR, CDR2 FQNEAQ (reference sequence). V gave up 1 base and J gave up 7 bases, with 10 bases separating them. Recent acute infections and vaccinations were absent in the healthy HIV-negative adult donors. Naive CD45RA+ and memory CD45RA-negative subsets were split from CD4+ cells. Of note for this clone: The antigen remains unidentified.

On sorted subsets, replicate PCRs used 200 to 250 ng DNA, or tens of thousands of T cell genomes. Generated by immunoSEQ multiplex PCR, the TCRdb table keeps only in-frame clones and is missing some. Here the sample spans 2,500,000 or so clones, just over 90% being singletons. This sequence joins TRBV7-9 and TRBJ1-1, with TRBD1 as a possible D gene (6 bases). Input material: naive CD4+ T cells sorted from blood. Subset meaning: CD45RA+ positively selected. This clonotype originated in a man younger than 35 in good health. CDR3 amino acids: CASSLGGQREAFF. The CDR3 DNA reads TGTGCCAGCAGCTTAGGAGGACAGCGTGAAGCTTTCTTT.